The 8 T cell receptor beta chains reported below all come from one sample, sequenced in a study of beta chain features in type 1 diabetes (dated by TCRdb to the late 2010s). Overall study results and their limits: A moderate but significant shortening of TCRB CDR3 length was observed in type 1 diabetes patients in all four CD4+ subsets.

Their target antigens are unknown. The library was obtained by the immunoSEQ multiplex PCR assay. All of the isolated RNA was reverse transcribed with the High Capacity cDNA Reverse Transcription Kit, so expressed TCRB transcripts were sequenced. What TCRdb holds here is the immuneACCESS table cut down to in-frame rearrangements. Part of the clones is not present; checked against another copy, under half of the missing clones reflect an unresolved V gene, and the others are unexplained. Within this sample are hundreds of thousands of clones, with over 12% of them counted one time only. Of the sample, 0.04% falls within the top ten clones. Sequenced sample: naive CD4+ T cells from blood. The sample's cell subset or site, from its label and the paper: true naive CD4+ T cells. Receptor source: a young man with type 1 diabetes.

CDR3 amino acids: CSARQGDEQFF. DNA for the CDR3: TGCAGTGCTAGACAGGGCGATGAGCAGTTCTTC. The chain joins TRBV20-1 to TRBJ2-1, with D maybe TRBD1 (5 bases). Trimming shortened V by 2 bases and J by 8 bases, and 7 bases separated the two germline ends. CDR1 is DFQATT and CDR2 is SNEGSKA in the germline V gene (reference sequence). This CDR3 is 11 amino acids long.

On this clone itself: The junction differs from germline at one of its ends, possibly a read error. CDR3 amino acids: CASSHGRTGGIDF. As DNA, the CDR3 is TGTGCCAGCAGCCACGGACGGACAGGGGGCATAGACTTC. The rearrangement links TRBV4-2 to TRBJ2-5; 11 nucleotides align to TRBD1. The CDR3 sequence is 13 residues long. Germline V gene sequence: CDR1 LGHNA, CDR2 YNFKEQ.

The V call is TRBV7-9, the J call TRBJ1-2, with 8 nucleotides matching TRBD1. The CDR3 runs 15 residues. J lost 4 bases, V lost 4 bases, and 8 bases had no gene match. Germline CDR1 SEHNR, CDR2 FQNEAQ (reference sequence). For the CDR3, the DNA is TGTGCCAGCAGCTCCGGGACAGGAGCTGCCTATGGCTACACCTTC. Protein: CASSSGTGAAYGYTF.

This clone was counted between two and nine times. This chain joins TRBV19 and TRBJ1-2; TRBD1 is a possible D gene (5 bases). V shed 6 bases and J shed 7 bases, with 12 bases lying between them. This CDR3 region has 12 residues. The germline V gene encodes CDR1 LNHDA and CDR2 SQIVND (reference sequence). The CDR3 DNA is TGTGCCAGTAGCAGGGTTGGAGGTGGCTACACCTTC. As protein: CASSRVGGGYTF.

The sample holds a few counts of this clone. This chain uses TRBV19 with TRBJ2-1, with a possible D match to TRBD2 (6 bases). This CDR3 is built from 13 residues. Looked up from germline, CDR1 is LNHDA and CDR2 is SQIVND (reference sequence). V lost 5 bases to trimming and J lost 5 bases, with 10 bases between them. CDR3 DNA: TGTGCCAGTAGTTCGGGACTCGACAATGAGCAGTTCTTC. Translating gives CASSSGLDNEQFF.

This clone was picked up a small number of times. CDR3 region: CSVRDSTGELFF. CDR3 bases: TGCAGCGTTCGGGACAGCACCGGGGAGCTGTTTTTT. V gene TRBV29-1 combines with J gene TRBJ2-2; TRBD1 aligns across 7 bases. J gave up 4 bases and V 5 bases, and 1 base lay outside the gene matches. From germline, CDR1 is SQVTM and CDR2 ANQGSEA. CDR3 length: 12 residues.

This clone was counted between two and nine times. This sequence joins TRBV29-1 and TRBJ2-3; D remains ambiguous. The CDR3 length is 13 residues. V was shortened by 0 bases and J by 1 base, with 5 bases between the two germline ends. Germline lookup yields CDR1 SQVTM and CDR2 ANQGSEA. CDR3 amino acids: CSVEDAGTDTQYF. In DNA form, the CDR3 reads TGCAGCGTTGAAGATGCCGGCACAGATACGCAGTATTTT.

V usage is TRBV30 and J usage is TRBJ1-1; D gene uncertain. Germline lookup yields CDR1 GTSNPN and CDR2 SVGIG (reference sequence). The CDR3 is 12 residues long. Trimming removed 0 bases at V and 11 bases at J, with 13 bases between. In DNA form, the CDR3 reads TGTGCCTGGAGTGTAGGTACTAATCGGGCTTTCTTT. This gives the protein CAWSVGTNRAFF. Full variable domain (remainder filled in from reference TRBV30 and TRBJ1-1): SQTIHQWPATLVQPVGSPLSLECTVEGTSNPNLYWYRQAAGRGLQLLFYSVGIGQISSEVPQNLSASRPQDRQFILSSKKLLLSDSGFYLCAWSVGTNRAFFGQGTRLTVV.